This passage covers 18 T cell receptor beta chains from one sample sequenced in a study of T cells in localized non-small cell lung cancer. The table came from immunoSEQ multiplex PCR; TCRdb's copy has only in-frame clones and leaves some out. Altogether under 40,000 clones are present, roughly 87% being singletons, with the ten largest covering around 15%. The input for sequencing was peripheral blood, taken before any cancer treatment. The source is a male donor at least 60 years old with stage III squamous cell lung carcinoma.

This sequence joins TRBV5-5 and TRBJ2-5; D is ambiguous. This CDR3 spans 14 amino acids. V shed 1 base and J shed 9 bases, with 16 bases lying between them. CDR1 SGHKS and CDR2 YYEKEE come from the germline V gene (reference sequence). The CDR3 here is CASSLSGSEVAQYF. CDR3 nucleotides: TGTGCCAGCAGCTTGTCCGGGTCCGAGGTGGCCCAGTACTTC.

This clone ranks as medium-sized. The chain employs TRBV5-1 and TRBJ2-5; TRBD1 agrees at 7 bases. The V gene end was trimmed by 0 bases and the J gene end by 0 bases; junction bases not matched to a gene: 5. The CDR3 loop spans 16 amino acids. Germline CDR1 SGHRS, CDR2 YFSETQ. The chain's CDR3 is CASSLGQGVYQETQYF. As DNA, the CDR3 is TGCGCCAGCAGCTTGGGTCAGGGGGTATACCAAGAGACCCAGTACTTC.

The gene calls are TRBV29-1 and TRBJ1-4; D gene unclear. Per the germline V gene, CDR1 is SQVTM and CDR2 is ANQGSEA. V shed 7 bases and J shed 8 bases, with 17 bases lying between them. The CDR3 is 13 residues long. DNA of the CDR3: TGCAGCGCACGGACTTCCCGATGGGAAAAACTGTTTTTT. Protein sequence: CSARTSRWEKLFF.

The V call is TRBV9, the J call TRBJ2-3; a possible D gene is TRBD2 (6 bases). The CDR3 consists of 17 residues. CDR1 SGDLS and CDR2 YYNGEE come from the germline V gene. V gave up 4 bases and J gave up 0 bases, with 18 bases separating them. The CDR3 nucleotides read TGTGCCAGCAGCCCCCGGAGTAGCGGTACTAGCACAGATACGCAGTATTTT. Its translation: CASSPRSSGTSTDTQYF.

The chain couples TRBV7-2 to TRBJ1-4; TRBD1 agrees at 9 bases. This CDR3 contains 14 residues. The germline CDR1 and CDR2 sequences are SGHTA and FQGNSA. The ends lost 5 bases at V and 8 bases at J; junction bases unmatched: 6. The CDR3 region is CASSRGQGREKLFF. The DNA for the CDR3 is TGTGCCAGCAGCCGGGGACAGGGTCGAGAAAAACTGTTTTTT.

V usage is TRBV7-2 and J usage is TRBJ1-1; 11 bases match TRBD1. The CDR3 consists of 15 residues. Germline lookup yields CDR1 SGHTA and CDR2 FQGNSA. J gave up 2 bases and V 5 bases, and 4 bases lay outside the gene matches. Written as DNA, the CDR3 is TGTGCCAGCAGCCTTGGGACAGGGGGTAACACTGAAGCTTTCTTT. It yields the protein CASSLGTGGNTEAFF.

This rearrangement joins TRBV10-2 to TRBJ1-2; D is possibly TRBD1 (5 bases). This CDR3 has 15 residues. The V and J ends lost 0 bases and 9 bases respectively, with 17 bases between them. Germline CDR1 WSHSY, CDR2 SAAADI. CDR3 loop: CASSESKGLTSSYTF. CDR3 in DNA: TGCGCCAGCAGTGAGTCAAAGGGACTTACATCGAGCTACACCTTC.

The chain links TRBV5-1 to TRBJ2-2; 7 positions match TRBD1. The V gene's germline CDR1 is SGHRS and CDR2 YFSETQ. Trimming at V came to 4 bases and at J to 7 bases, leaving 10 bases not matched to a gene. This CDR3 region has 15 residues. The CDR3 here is CASSPLATGNGELFF. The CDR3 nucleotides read TGCGCCAGCAGCCCGCTCGCGACAGGGAACGGGGAGCTGTTTTTT.

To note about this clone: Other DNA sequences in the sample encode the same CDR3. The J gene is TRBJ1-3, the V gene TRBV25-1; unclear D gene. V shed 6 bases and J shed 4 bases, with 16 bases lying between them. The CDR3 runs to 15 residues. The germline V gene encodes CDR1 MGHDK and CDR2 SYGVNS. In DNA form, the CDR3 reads TGTGCCAGCAGCTCATGGAACGGGCCAGGAAACACCATATATTTT. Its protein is CASSSWNGPGNTIYF.

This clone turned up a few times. The CDR3 coding sequence is TGTGCCAGCAGTTACTCGAACGGGGGCCCTACCGGGGAGCTGTTTTTT. Translation: CASSYSNGGPTGELFF. This chain joins TRBV6-5 and TRBJ2-2; either TRBD1 or TRBD2 may fit D (6 bases each). V lost 0 bases and J lost 5, with 13 bases in between. CDR3 length: 16 residues. Germline loops: CDR1 MNHEY, CDR2 SVGAGI.

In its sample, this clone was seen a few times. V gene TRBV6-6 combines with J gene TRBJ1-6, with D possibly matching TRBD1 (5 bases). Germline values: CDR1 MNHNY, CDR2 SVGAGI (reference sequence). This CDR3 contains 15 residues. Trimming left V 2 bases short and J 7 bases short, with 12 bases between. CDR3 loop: CASSYADKSNSPLHF. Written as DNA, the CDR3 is TGTGCCAGCAGTTACGCGGACAAATCGAATTCACCCCTCCACTTT.

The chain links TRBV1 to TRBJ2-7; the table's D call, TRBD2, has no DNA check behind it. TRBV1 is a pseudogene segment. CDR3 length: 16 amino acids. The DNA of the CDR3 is TGCACCAGCAGCCAAGATGACGGAGGCGGGAGCTACGAGCAGTACTTC. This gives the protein CTSSQDDGGGSYEQYF.

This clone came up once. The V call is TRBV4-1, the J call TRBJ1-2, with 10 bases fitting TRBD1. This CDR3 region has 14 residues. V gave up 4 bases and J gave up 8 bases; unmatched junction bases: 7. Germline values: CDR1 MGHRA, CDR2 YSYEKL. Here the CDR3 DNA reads TGCGCCAGCAGCCTAAGACAGGGGGCGTTGGGCTACACCTTC. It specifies CASSLRQGALGYTF.

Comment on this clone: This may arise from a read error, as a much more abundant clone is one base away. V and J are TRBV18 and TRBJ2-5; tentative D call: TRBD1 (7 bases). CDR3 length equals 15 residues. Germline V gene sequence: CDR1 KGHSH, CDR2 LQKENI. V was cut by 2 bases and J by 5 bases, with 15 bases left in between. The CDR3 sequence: CASSPEEGAVETQYF. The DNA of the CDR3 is TGTGCCAGCTCACCAGAGGAGGGGGCAGTGGAGACCCAGTACTTC.

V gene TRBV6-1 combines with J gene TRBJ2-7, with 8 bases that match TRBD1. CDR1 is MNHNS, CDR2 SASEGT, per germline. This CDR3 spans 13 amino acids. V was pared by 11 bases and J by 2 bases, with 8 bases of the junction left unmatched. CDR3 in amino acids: CASRGTGPYEQYF. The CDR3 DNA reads TGTGCCTCCCGAGGGACAGGACCCTACGAGCAGTACTTC.

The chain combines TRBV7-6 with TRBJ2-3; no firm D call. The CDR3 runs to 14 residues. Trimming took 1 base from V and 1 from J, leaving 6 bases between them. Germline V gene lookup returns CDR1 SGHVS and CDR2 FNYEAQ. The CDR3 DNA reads TGTGCCAGCAGCTTAGAAGGCGGCACAGATACGCAGTATTTT. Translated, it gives CASSLEGGTDTQYF.

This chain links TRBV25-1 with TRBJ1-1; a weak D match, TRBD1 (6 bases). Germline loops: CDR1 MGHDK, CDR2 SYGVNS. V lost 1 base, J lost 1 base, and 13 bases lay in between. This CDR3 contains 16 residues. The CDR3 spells CASSESRGRGNTEAFF. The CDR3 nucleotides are TGTGCCAGCAGTGAATCCAGGGGACGGGGGAACACTGAAGCTTTCTTT.

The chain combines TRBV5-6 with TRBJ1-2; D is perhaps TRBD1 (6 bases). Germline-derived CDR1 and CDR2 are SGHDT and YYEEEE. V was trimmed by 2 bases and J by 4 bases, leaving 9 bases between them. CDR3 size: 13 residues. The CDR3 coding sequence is TGTGCCAGCAGCTTCGAACAGGGCTATGGCTACACCTTC. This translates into CASSFEQGYGYTF.